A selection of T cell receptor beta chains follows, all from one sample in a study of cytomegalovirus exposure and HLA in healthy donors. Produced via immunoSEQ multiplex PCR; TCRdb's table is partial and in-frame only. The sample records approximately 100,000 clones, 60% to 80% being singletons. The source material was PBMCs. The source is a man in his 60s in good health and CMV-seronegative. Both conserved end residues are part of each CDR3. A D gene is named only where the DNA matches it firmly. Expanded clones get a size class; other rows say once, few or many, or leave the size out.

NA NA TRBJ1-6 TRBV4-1 CASSQSPLLESPLHF TGCGCCAGCAGCCAATCCCCTTTGTTAGAATCACCCCTCCACTTT
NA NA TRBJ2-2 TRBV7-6 CASSLFWVPGGLNTGELFF TGTGCCAGCAGCTTATTTTGGGTTCCCGGGGGGCTCAACACCGGGGAGCTGTTTTTT
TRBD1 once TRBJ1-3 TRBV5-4 CASSLGGQLSGNTIYF TGTGCCAGCAGCTTGGGGGGACAGCTCTCTGGAAACACCATATATTTT
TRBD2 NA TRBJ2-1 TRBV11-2 CASSRTSGGAKSSYNEQFF TGTGCCAGCAGCAGGACTAGCGGGGGGGCCAAGAGCTCCTACAATGAGCAGTTCTTC
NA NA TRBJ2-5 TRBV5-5 CASRPGIQETQYF TGTGCCAGCAGACCCGGGATCCAAGAGACCCAGTACTTC
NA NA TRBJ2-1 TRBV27 CASMGLFYNEQFF TGTGCCAGCATGGGACTGTTCTACAATGAGCAGTTCTTC
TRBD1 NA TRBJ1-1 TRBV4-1 CASSHWDSGNEAFF TGCGCCAGCAGCCATTGGGACAGCGGAAACGAAGCTTTCTTT
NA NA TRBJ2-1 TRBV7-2 CASSLVGEQFF TGTGCCAGCAGCTTAGTCGGTGAGCAGTTCTTC
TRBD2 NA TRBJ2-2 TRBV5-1 CASSLPLAGVNTGELFF TGCGCCAGCAGCTTGCCTCTAGCGGGGGTGAACACCGGGGAGCTGTTTTTT
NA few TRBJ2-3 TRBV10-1 CASSPSPHGTDTQYF TGCGCCAGCAGCCCCTCGCCACACGGGACAGATACGCAGTATTTT
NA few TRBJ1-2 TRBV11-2 CASRQTGGNYGYTF TGTGCCAGCAGACAGACCGGAGGTAACTATGGCTACACCTTC
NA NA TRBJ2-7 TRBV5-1 CASSSVGQGEQYF TGCGCCAGCAGCTCGGTGGGCCAGGGGGAGCAGTACTTC
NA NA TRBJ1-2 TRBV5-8 CASSLIGSTGLGYGYTF TGTGCCAGCAGCTTGATAGGTTCAACAGGGCTGGGCTATGGCTACACCTTC
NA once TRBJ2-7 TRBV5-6 CASSFSGVPYEQYF TGTGCCAGCAGCTTTTCAGGGGTTCCCTACGAGCAGTACTTC
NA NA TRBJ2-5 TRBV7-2 CASSPSRSRGRETQYF TGTGCCAGCAGCCCAAGCAGGAGCAGGGGACGAGAGACCCAGTACTTC
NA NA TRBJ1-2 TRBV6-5 CASSNRDKRIYGYTF TGTGCCAGCAGTAACCGGGACAAGAGGATCTATGGCTACACCTTC
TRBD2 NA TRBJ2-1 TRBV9 CASSVASASGTISSYNEQFF TGTGCCAGCAGCGTAGCATCGGCTAGCGGGACGATAAGCTCCTACAATGAGCAGTTCTTC
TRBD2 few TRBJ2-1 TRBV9 CASSPTRKRGYYNEQFF TGTGCCAGCAGCCCTACCCGGAAGCGGGGGTACTACAATGAGCAGTTCTTC
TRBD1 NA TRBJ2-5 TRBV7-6 CASSLGVTGTETQYF TGTGCCAGCAGCTTAGGAGTGACAGGGACAGAGACCCAGTACTTC
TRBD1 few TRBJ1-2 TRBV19 CASKAGGTANYGYTF TGTGCCAGCAAGGCAGGGGGCACTGCTAACTATGGCTACACCTTC
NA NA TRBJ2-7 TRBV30 CAWGQNYEQYF TGTGCCTGGGGCCAGAACTACGAGCAGTACTTC
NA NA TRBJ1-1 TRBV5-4 CASSPTGKNTEAFF TGTGCCAGCAGCCCGACAGGAAAGAACACTGAAGCTTTCTTT
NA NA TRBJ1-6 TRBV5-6 CASSLATEFSYNSPLHF TGTGCCAGCAGCTTGGCCACAGAGTTCTCCTATAATTCACCCCTCCACTTT
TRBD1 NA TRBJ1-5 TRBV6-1 CASQGTADNQPQHF TGTGCCAGCCAGGGGACAGCTGACAATCAGCCCCAGCATTTT
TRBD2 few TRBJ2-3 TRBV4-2 CASSQAGLAGVAGDTQYF TGTGCCAGCAGCCAAGCTGGACTAGCGGGGGTGGCTGGGGATACGCAGTATTTT
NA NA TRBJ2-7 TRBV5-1 CASSFAGDYEQYF TGCGCCAGCAGCTTCGCAGGGGATTACGAGCAGTACTTC
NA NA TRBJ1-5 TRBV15 CATSRNLGEGNQPQHF TGTGCCACCAGCAGAAACCTGGGGGAGGGCAATCAGCCCCAGCATTTT
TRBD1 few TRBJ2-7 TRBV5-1 CASSLQGASYEQYF TGCGCCAGCAGCCTTCAGGGGGCCTCCTACGAGCAGTACTTC
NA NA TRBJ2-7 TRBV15 CATSRDLQGFEQYF TGTGCCACCAGCAGAGATTTGCAGGGGTTCGAGCAGTACTTC
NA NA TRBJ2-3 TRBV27 CASSLRVGGTDTQYF TGTGCCAGCAGTCTCCGTGTCGGGGGAACAGATACGCAGTATTTT
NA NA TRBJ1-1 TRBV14 CASSQRSLRGTEAFF TGTGCCAGCAGCCAGAGATCCTTACGGGGAACTGAAGCTTTCTTT
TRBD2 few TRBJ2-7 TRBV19 CASASGSHEQYF TGTGCCAGTGCTAGCGGGAGCCACGAGCAGTACTTC
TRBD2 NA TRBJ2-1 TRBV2 CASSARGLYNEQFF TGTGCCAGCAGTGCTCGGGGACTATACAATGAGCAGTTCTTC
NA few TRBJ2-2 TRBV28 CASSLIHGRTGELFF TGTGCCAGCAGCCTCATTCATGGCCGAACCGGGGAGCTGTTTTTT
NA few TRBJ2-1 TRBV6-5 CASSAFGDIEQFF TGTGCCAGCAGTGCCTTTGGGGACATTGAGCAGTTCTTC
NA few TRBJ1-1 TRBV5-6 CASSFPQGMNTEAFF TGTGCCAGCAGCTTTCCTCAGGGGATGAACACTGAAGCTTTCTTT
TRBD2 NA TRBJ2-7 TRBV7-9 CASSSDGGGGAREQYF TGTGCCAGCAGCTCGGACGGGGGGGGTGGTGCTAGGGAGCAGTACTTC
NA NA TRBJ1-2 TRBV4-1 CASSQERQNYGYTF TGCGCCAGCAGCCAAGAAAGACAGAACTATGGCTACACCTTC
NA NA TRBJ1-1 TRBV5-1 CASSLSSGGGSTEAFF TGCGCCAGCAGCTTGTCGTCAGGCGGGGGTTCGACTGAAGCTTTCTTT
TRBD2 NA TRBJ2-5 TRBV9 CASSALPLAGQETQYF TGTGCCAGCAGCGCCCTCCCACTAGCGGGGCAAGAGACCCAGTACTTC
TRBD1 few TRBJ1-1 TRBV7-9 CSSSQYTGTGGTEAFF TGTTCCAGCAGCCAATATACCGGGACAGGGGGCACTGAAGCTTTCTTT
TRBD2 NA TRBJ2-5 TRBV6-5 CASSRVGTRQETQYF TGTGCCAGCAGCCGGGTGGGGACTAGACAAGAGACCCAGTACTTC
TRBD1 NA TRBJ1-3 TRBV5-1 CASTQGAGGNTIYF TGCGCCAGCACCCAGGGGGCAGGAGGAAACACCATATATTTT
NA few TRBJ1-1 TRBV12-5 CASDRQRNTEAFF TGTGCTAGTGACCGACAGAGGAACACTGAAGCTTTCTTT
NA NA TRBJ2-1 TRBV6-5 CASSITGKNEQFF TGTGCCAGCAGTATCACAGGGAAAAATGAGCAGTTCTTC
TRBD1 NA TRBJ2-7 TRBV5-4 CASSWDRSYEQYF TGTGCCAGCAGCTGGGACAGATCCTACGAGCAGTACTTC
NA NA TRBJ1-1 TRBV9 CASSPRGGVREAFF TGTGCCAGCAGCCCGAGGGGCGGGGTGCGCGAAGCTTTCTTT
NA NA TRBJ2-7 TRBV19 CASSDFTGYEQYF TGTGCCAGTAGTGACTTTACCGGCTACGAGCAGTACTTC
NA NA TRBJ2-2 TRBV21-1 CASSKLVSGGDRGLAGELFF TGTGCCAGCAGCAAATTGGTGTCGGGTGGGGACAGGGGGCTTGCCGGGGAGCTGTTTTTT
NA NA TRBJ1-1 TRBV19 CASSARQVGNTEAFF TGTGCCAGTAGTGCCAGACAGGTCGGGAACACTGAAGCTTTCTTT